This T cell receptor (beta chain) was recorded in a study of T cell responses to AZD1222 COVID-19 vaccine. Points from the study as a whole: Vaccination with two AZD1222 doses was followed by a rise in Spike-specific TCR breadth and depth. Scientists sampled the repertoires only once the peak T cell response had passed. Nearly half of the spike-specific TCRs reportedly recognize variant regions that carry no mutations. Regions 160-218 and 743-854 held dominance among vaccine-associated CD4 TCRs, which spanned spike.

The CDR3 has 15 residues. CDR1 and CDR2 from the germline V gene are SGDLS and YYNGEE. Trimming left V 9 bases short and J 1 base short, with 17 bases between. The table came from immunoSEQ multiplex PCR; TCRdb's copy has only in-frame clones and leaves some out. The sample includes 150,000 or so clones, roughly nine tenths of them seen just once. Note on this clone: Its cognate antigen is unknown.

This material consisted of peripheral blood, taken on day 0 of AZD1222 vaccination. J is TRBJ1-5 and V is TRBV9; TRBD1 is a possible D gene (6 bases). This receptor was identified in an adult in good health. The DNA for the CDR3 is TGTGCCACCCGCGTAGGGGGGGGGAGCAATCAGCCCCAGCATTTT. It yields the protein CATRVGGGSNQPQHF.